Listed below are T cell receptor beta chains from one sample, sequenced in a study of shared clonotypes between healthy human individuals. Produced via immunoSEQ multiplex PCR; TCRdb's table is partial and in-frame only. The data show approximately 2.5 million clones, approximately 94% seen once. Sequencing used naive CD4+ T cells sorted from blood. These receptors came from a young man in good health. Both conserved end residues are part of each CDR3. A D gene is named only where the DNA matches it firmly. Some rows mark clone size as missing; the rest say once, few, many or name a class of expanded clone.

D	V	J	size	CDR3	DNA
.	TRBV5-4	TRBJ1-1	.	CASSLGGYMNTEAFF	TGTGCCAGCAGCTTGGGGGGATACATGAACACTGAAGCTTTCTTT
.	TRBV4-1	TRBJ1-2	.	CASSQPTAAYGYTF	TGCGCCAGCAGCCAACCGACAGCGGCCTATGGCTACACCTTC
.	TRBV7-2	TRBJ2-1	once	CASSLTSTARFF	TGTGCCAGCAGCTTAACGAGTACAGCTCGGTTCTTC
.	TRBV19	TRBJ1-5	.	CATAGGAGQPQHF	TGTGCCACCGCCGGCGGAGCAGGTCAGCCCCAGCATTTT
.	TRBV6-1	TRBJ1-5	.	CASIMTYSNQPQHF	TGTGCCAGCATTATGACATATAGCAATCAGCCCCAGCATTTT
TRBD2	TRBV5-1	TRBJ2-1	.	CASSLGLAGDVEQFF	TGCGCCAGCAGCTTGGGACTAGCGGGGGATGTTGAGCAGTTCTTC
.	TRBV2	TRBJ2-1	.	CASSREGRVSYNEQFF	TGTGCCAGCAGTCGAGAAGGTAGGGTTTCCTACAATGAGCAGTTCTTC
TRBD1	TRBV23-1	TRBJ2-2	few	CASSRDREVDTGELFF	TGCGCCAGCAGTAGGGACAGGGAGGTCGACACCGGGGAGCTGTTTTTT
.	TRBV27	TRBJ1-5	once	CASSRDSNQPQHF	TGTGCCAGCAGCCGGGATAGCAATCAGCCCCAGCATTTT
TRBD1	TRBV5-1	TRBJ2-3	.	CASSRWLDRAIDTQYF	TGCGCCAGCAGCCGTTGGCTGGACAGGGCCATAGATACGCAGTATTTT
TRBD1	TRBV19	TRBJ1-1	.	CASSIQFPGQGNTEAFF	TGTGCCAGTAGTATCCAGTTCCCGGGACAGGGGAACACTGAAGCTTTCTTT
.	TRBV11-2	TRBJ2-1	.	CASSASGRSYYNEQFF	TGTGCCAGCAGCGCGTCCGGGCGATCTTACTACAATGAGCAGTTCTTC
TRBD2	TRBV28	TRBJ2-1	.	CASSGAGGPYNEQFF	TGTGCCAGCAGTGGAGCGGGGGGGCCTTACAATGAGCAGTTCTTC
.	TRBV10-3	TRBJ2-7	.	CAISWRSDYEQYF	TGTGCCATCAGTTGGAGATCTGACTACGAGCAGTACTTC
.	TRBV7-9	TRBJ1-3	.	CASSLEVTIYF	TGTGCCAGCAGCTTAGAGGTCACCATATATTTT
.	TRBV5-1	TRBJ2-2	.	CASSLTGAGTGELFF	TGCGCCAGCAGCTTGACAGGGGCGGGAACCGGGGAGCTGTTTTTT
TRBD1	TRBV7-9	TRBJ2-2	.	CASSSDRERTGELFF	TGTGCCAGCAGCTCTGACAGGGAACGCACCGGGGAGCTGTTTTTT
TRBD1	TRBV19	TRBJ2-6	.	CASTRKTGFGSLAGSVLTF	TGTGCCAGTACCAGAAAGACAGGGTTCGGGTCCCTTGCCGGGTCCGTCCTGACTTTC
.	TRBV4-2	TRBJ1-1	.	CASSQDIAGTNTEAFF	TGTGCCAGCAGCCAAGATATCGCAGGGACGAACACTGAAGCTTTCTTT
.	TRBV6-1	TRBJ1-2	.	CASSVRTQPYGYTF	TGTGCCAGCAGTGTACGGACGCAACCCTATGGCTACACCTTC
TRBD1	TRBV30	TRBJ2-3	.	CASRRTGGLLADTQYF	TGTGCCTCGAGGAGAACAGGGGGCCTTCTGGCAGATACGCAGTATTTT
TRBD2	TRBV7-9	TRBJ2-5	.	CASSLVLAGVETQYF	TGTGCCAGCAGCTTAGTCCTAGCGGGAGTAGAGACCCAGTACTTC
.	TRBV27	TRBJ1-6	once	CASSLGAVNSPLHF	TGTGCCAGCAGTTTAGGGGCGGTAAATTCACCCCTCCACTTT
.	TRBV6-6	TRBJ1-2	.	CASSSPPAGGYTF	TGTGCCAGCAGTTCACCCCCAGCTGGAGGCTACACCTTC
.	TRBV30	TRBJ1-1	.	CAWSSGEGTEAFF	TGTGCCTGGTCATCAGGGGAGGGTACTGAAGCTTTCTTT
.	TRBV27	TRBJ1-2	.	CASSKTGTLNYGYTF	TGTGCCAGCAGCAAAACCGGGACACTAAACTATGGCTACACCTTC
.	TRBV6-5	TRBJ2-2	.	CASSYSAPRTGELFF	TGTGCCAGCAGTTATTCGGCCCCGAGAACCGGGGAGCTGTTTTTT
TRBD2	TRBV14	TRBJ2-1	.	CASSQGLAGGDEQFF	TGTGCCAGCAGCCAAGGACTAGCGGGAGGGGATGAGCAGTTCTTC
.	TRBV18	TRBJ1-1	.	CASSPRVEAEAFF	TGTGCCAGCTCACCGCGCGTAGAGGCTGAAGCTTTCTTT
TRBD2	TRBV14	TRBJ2-1	.	CASSYRLAGNEQFF	TGTGCCAGCAGCTACAGACTAGCGGGGAATGAGCAGTTCTTC
TRBD2	TRBV28	TRBJ2-5	.	CASSLSGGSETQYF	TGTGCCAGCAGTTTATCGGGGGGTTCGGAGACCCAGTACTTC
.	TRBV7-9	TRBJ2-1	once	CASSLAWTYYNEQFF	TGTGCCAGCAGCTTAGCGTGGACATACTACAATGAGCAGTTCTTC
TRBD1	TRBV5-1	TRBJ2-2	.	CASSLGDRVYMTGELFF	TGCGCCAGCAGCTTGGGGGACAGGGTTTACATGACCGGGGAGCTGTTTTTT
.	TRBV6-1	TRBJ2-7	.	CASSPGRVNEQYF	TGTGCCAGCAGCCCGGGGCGCGTCAACGAGCAGTACTTC
TRBD1	TRBV6-1	TRBJ1-5	.	CASSEGQGFFGNQPQHF	TGTGCCAGCAGTGAAGGACAGGGTTTCTTCGGCAATCAGCCCCAGCATTTT
TRBD1	TRBV5-5	TRBJ1-1	.	CASSPGQGNTEAFF	TGTGCCAGCAGCCCGGGACAGGGGAACACTGAAGCTTTCTTT
.	TRBV27	TRBJ1-3	.	CASSITGTGNTIYF	TGTGCCAGCAGTATCACGGGGACTGGAAACACCATATATTTT
.	TRBV7-9	TRBJ2-3	once	CASSLITADTQYF	TGTGCCAGCAGCTTAATTACTGCGGATACGCAGTATTTT
TRBD1	TRBV6-5	TRBJ1-5	.	CASSPDRDRQPQHF	TGTGCCAGCAGCCCCGACAGGGACCGGCAGCCCCAGCATTTT
.	TRBV28	TRBJ2-1	.	CASSPEVGYRALGYNEQFF	TGTGCCAGCAGTCCGGAGGTCGGGTATAGGGCCCTAGGCTACAATGAGCAGTTCTTC
TRBD2	TRBV6-6	TRBJ2-7	.	CASRQLTSGRSYEQYF	TGTGCCAGCAGACAGCTGACTAGCGGGAGATCCTACGAGCAGTACTTC
.	TRBV5-6	TRBJ2-5	.	CASTTVGFQETQYF	TGTGCCAGCACAACTGTAGGGTTCCAAGAGACCCAGTACTTC
.	TRBV5-6	TRBJ2-7	.	CASSLGQREEQYF	TGTGCCAGCAGCTTGGGGCAGCGTGAGGAGCAGTACTTC
.	TRBV6-6	TRBJ1-1	once	CASSYSMANTEAFF	TGTGCCAGCAGTTACTCAATGGCGAACACTGAAGCTTTCTTT
.	TRBV15	TRBJ1-3	.	CATSRDRSYTIYF	TGTGCCACCAGCAGAGATCGGTCTTACACCATATATTTT
.	TRBV11-3	TRBJ1-6	.	CASSLSRDSPLHF	TGTGCCAGCAGCTTAAGCCGGGATTCACCCCTCCACTTT
TRBD1	TRBV18	TRBJ2-7	.	CASSFRDRGVEQYF	TGTGCCAGCTCATTCCGGGACAGGGGGGTCGAGCAGTACTTC
.	TRBV6-6	TRBJ2-7	.	CASSYSTQRLYEQYF	TGTGCCAGCAGTTACTCGACCCAGCGGCTCTACGAGCAGTACTTC
.	TRBV30	TRBJ1-2	.	CAWTVGGRGYTF	TGTGCCTGGACCGTCGGGGGTCGTGGCTACACCTTC
TRBD2	TRBV27	TRBJ2-7	.	CASSFYSGSPSYEQYF	TGTGCCAGCAGTTTTTACAGCGGGAGCCCCTCCTACGAGCAGTACTTC
TRBD2	TRBV5-4	TRBJ2-3	.	CASSVTSGGTDTQYF	TGTGCCAGCAGCGTGACTAGCGGGGGAACAGATACGCAGTATTTT
.	TRBV7-9	TRBJ1-6	.	CASSQQPDSSSSPLHF	TGTGCCAGCAGTCAGCAACCGGACAGCTCGTCTTCACCCCTCCACTTT